The next 23 T cell receptor beta chains were all read from a single sample in a study of cytomegalovirus exposure and HLA in healthy donors. The PCR employed 60 Vbeta primers together with 13 Jbeta primers. Clones were read by immunoSEQ multiplex PCR, and TCRdb kept only the in-frame ones, dropping some. The sample carries under 200,000 clones, 65% to 80% recorded once. The sequenced sample consisted of PBMCs. These TCRs come from a woman aged 40 to 50 in good health and CMV-seropositive.

The chain employs TRBV4-2 and TRBJ2-5, with 11 bases identical to TRBD2. Unmatched junction bases numbered 14, after V lost 0 bases and J lost 5 bases. CDR3 length equals 19 residues. Germline values: CDR1 LGHNA, CDR2 YNFKEQ. This CDR3 reads CASSQDMAVAGGPGETQYF. CDR3 sequence (DNA): TGTGCCAGCAGCCAAGATATGGCGGTAGCGGGAGGGCCAGGGGAGACCCAGTACTTC.

This rearrangement joins TRBV10-3 to TRBJ2-1; 7 bases match TRBD1. Germline assignment: CDR1 ENHRY and CDR2 SYGVKD. V was pared by 4 bases and J by 16 bases, with 10 bases of the junction left unmatched. The length of the CDR3 is 12 residues. CDR3 loop: CAISVPGPGGFF. CDR3 coding DNA: TGTGCCATCAGTGTCCCGGGCCCAGGGGGTTTCTTC.

This clone was seen just once. The chain carries TRBV5-8 and TRBJ2-7, with 11 bases identical to TRBD1. Germline V lookup: CDR1 SGHTS, CDR2 YDEGEE. This CDR3 has 14 residues. The V segment lost 5 bases and the J segment 3 bases; nucleotides outside the gene matches: 4. In DNA form, the CDR3 reads TGTGCCAGCAGGCGGACAGGGGGCGGCTACGAGCAGTACTTC. Its protein product is CASRRTGGGYEQYF.

This chain links TRBV10-1 with TRBJ2-1, with 12 bases matching TRBD2. This CDR3 region has 16 residues. Germline CDR1 reads WNHNN; CDR2 reads SYGVQD (reference sequence). Losses at the gene ends were 0 bases for V and 4 bases for J; bases not matched to a gene: 1. CDR3 coding DNA: TGCGCCAGCAGTGAGTCCGGACTAGCGGGGTACAATGAGCAGTTCTTC. Its translation: CASSESGLAGYNEQFF.

The V gene is TRBV11-2, the J gene TRBJ1-1; 10 bases align to TRBD1. V trimming: 5 bases; J trimming: 2 bases; junction bases outside the gene matches: 14. Germline V lookup: CDR1 SGHAT, CDR2 FQNNGV. This CDR3 region has 18 residues. CDR3 sequence (DNA): TGTGCCAGCAGCCCTCGCCGGGACAGGGGCCCCTTTAACACTGAAGCTTTCTTT. Residues: CASSPRRDRGPFNTEAFF.

The CDR3 is CASSPTQGTYGYTF. The CDR3 nucleotides are TGTGCCAGCAGCCCCACACAGGGGACCTATGGCTACACCTTC. This chain links TRBV7-2 with TRBJ1-2, with 7 bases that match TRBD1. The CDR3 is 14 amino acids. J lost 4 bases, V lost 5 bases, and 7 bases had no gene match. CDR1 and CDR2 (germline): SGHTA, FQGNSA.

There are a few counts of this clone. V and J are TRBV7-2 and TRBJ1-4, with a tentative D call TRBD1 (5 bases). Trimming removed 3 bases at V and 6 bases at J, with 17 bases between. This CDR3 region has 16 residues. Germline-derived CDR1 and CDR2 are SGHTA and FQGNSA. The CDR3 DNA sequence: TGTGCCAGCAGCTTGGGTGGGGCACTAACCCATGAAAAACTGTTTTTT. Its protein product is CASSLGGALTHEKLFF.

The chain uses TRBV6-5 and TRBJ2-1, with D possibly being TRBD2 (6 bases). V lost 2 bases and J 5 bases, leaving 16 bases between the germline ends. CDR1 MNHEY and CDR2 SVGAGI come from the germline V gene. This CDR3 is built from 16 residues. CDR3 in amino acids: CASSYAGTSAHNEQFF. The CDR3 bases are TGTGCCAGCAGTTACGCGGGAACCAGTGCCCACAATGAGCAGTTCTTC.

The chain has TRBV9 and TRBJ1-1; 10 nucleotides align to TRBD1. Germline V gene sequence: CDR1 SGDLS, CDR2 YYNGEE. This CDR3 has 15 residues. After removal of 7 bases from V and 4 bases from J, the junction contained 10 bases not matched to a gene. CDR3 sequence: CASSSGTGVGTEAFF. CDR3 DNA: TGTGCCAGCTCATCCGGGACAGGGGTTGGCACTGAAGCTTTCTTT.

This chain links TRBV7-2 with TRBJ1-1; 9 nucleotides align to TRBD1. CDR3 length: 16 residues. Trimming took 1 base from V and 7 from J; bases not matched to a gene: 10. Germline loops: CDR1 SGHTA, CDR2 FQGNSA. The CDR3 DNA sequence: TGTGCCAGCAGCTTAGTTGAGACAGGGGGAGGTAGTGAAGCTTTCTTT. Translating gives CASSLVETGGGSEAFF.

On this clone itself: No conserved phenylalanine or tryptophan ends this CDR3, so it is likely a read error. V gene TRBV4-2 combines with J gene TRBJ1-6; 10 nucleotides line up with TRBD1. Losses at the gene ends were 0 bases for V and 7 bases for J; bases not matched to a gene: 9. The V gene's germline CDR1 is LGHNA and CDR2 YNFKEQ. The CDR3 loop spans 18 amino acids. In DNA form, the CDR3 reads TGTGCCAGCAGCCAAGATCGACAGGGGGCGCCGGGAAATTCACCCCTCCACCTT. The encoded protein is CASSQDRQGAPGNSPLHL.

The chain is built from TRBV30 and TRBJ2-2; TRBD1 matches 9 bases. The J segment lost 7 bases and the V segment lost 3 bases, leaving 6 bases of the junction unmatched. Germline CDR1 is GTSNPN and CDR2 is SVGIG (reference sequence). This CDR3 is built from 14 residues. CDR3 protein: CAWSPGQGNGELFF. In DNA form, the CDR3 reads TGTGCCTGGAGCCCCGGACAGGGGAACGGGGAGCTGTTTTTT.

The chain has TRBV5-1 and TRBJ1-1; tentative D call: TRBD1 (6 bases). V shed 7 bases and J shed 3 bases, with 13 bases lying between them. Germline V lookup: CDR1 SGHRS, CDR2 YFSETQ. CDR3 length: 13 amino acids. The CDR3 here is CASSTGMYTEAFF. The DNA for the CDR3 is TGCGCCAGCTCCACAGGGATGTACACTGAAGCTTTCTTT.

In its sample, this clone was seen once. This sequence joins TRBV5-1 and TRBJ2-2, with TRBD2 as a possible D gene (6 bases). This CDR3 has 16 residues. Trimming stripped 0 bases from V and 0 bases from J, with 9 bases between. Germline CDR1 and CDR2: SGHRS and YFSETQ. CDR3 DNA sequence: TGCGCCAGCAGCTTGGCCGGGACTGCGAACACCGGGGAGCTGTTTTTT. It yields the protein CASSLAGTANTGELFF.

The chain uses TRBV4-1 and TRBJ1-1; no clear D gene. Germline V gives CDR1 MGHRA, CDR2 YSYEKL. The V gene lost 1 base and the J gene lost 6 bases, with 6 bases spanning the gap. There are 12 residues in the CDR3. The CDR3 protein is CASSQVNAEAFF. The CDR3 DNA is TGCGCCAGCAGCCAAGTAAATGCTGAAGCTTTCTTT.

The chain joins TRBV4-3 to TRBJ1-3; D is unclear. The CDR3 is 17 residues long. CDR1 and CDR2 from the germline V gene are LGHNA and YSLEER. V was cut by 1 base and J by 2 bases, with 15 bases left in between. DNA for the CDR3: TGCGCCAGCAGCCAAGGATCCCCCGGGAGAGCTGGAAACACCATATATTTT. Amino acid sequence: CASSQGSPGRAGNTIYF.

The rearrangement joins TRBV19 to TRBJ1-1; D not certain. This CDR3 contains 14 residues. Germline values: CDR1 LNHDA, CDR2 SQIVND (reference sequence). The V and J ends lost 5 bases and 6 bases respectively, with 16 bases between them. In DNA form, the CDR3 reads TGTGCCAGTAGTCCCAGTTCGGGTAGGTCTGAAGCTTTCTTT. It yields the protein CASSPSSGRSEAFF.

This chain links TRBV29-1 with TRBJ2-1; TRBD2 aligns across 10 bases. V gave up 2 bases and J gave up 1 base; unmatched junction bases: 5. The CDR3 is 16 residues long. Germline V CDR1 and CDR2: SQVTM, ANQGSEA. Here the CDR3 DNA reads TGCAGCGTTGAAAAGCGGGGGGGGTCTTCCTACAATGAGCAGTTCTTC. Protein product: CSVEKRGGSSYNEQFF.

The J gene is TRBJ2-1, the V gene TRBV7-2, with D possibly matching TRBD2 (8 bases). Germline CDR1 reads SGHTA; CDR2 reads FQGNSA. With 3 bases removed from V and 7 bases from J, the gap between germline ends came to 16 bases. There are 15 residues in the CDR3. CDR3 sequence reads: CASSLGLGGGNEQFF. CDR3 DNA: TGTGCCAGCAGCTTGGGACTAGGGGGCGGAAATGAGCAGTTCTTC.

The CDR3 spells CASSSLAVETQYF. CDR3 in DNA: TGTGCCAGCTCATCCCTAGCGGTAGAGACCCAGTACTTC. The chain is built from TRBV18 and TRBJ2-5, with TRBD2 matching 7 bases. The CDR3 runs to 13 residues. Germline assignment: CDR1 KGHSH and CDR2 LQKENI. The trim removed 5 bases at V and 4 bases at J, leaving 4 bases unmatched.

The rearrangement links TRBV7-2 to TRBJ2-7; D not resolved. Germline V lookup: CDR1 SGHTA, CDR2 FQGNSA. V was trimmed by 2 bases and J by 0 bases, leaving 14 bases between them. The CDR3 spans 16 residues. The CDR3 reads CASSLIADMGSYEQYF. Written as DNA, the CDR3 is TGTGCCAGCAGCTTAATCGCCGACATGGGCTCCTACGAGCAGTACTTC.

This clone was picked up a small number of times. The chain recombines TRBV5-1 with TRBJ1-5; perhaps TRBD1 as D (6 bases). Germline lookup yields CDR1 SGHRS and CDR2 YFSETQ. V dropped 4 bases and J dropped 7 bases, with 15 bases sitting between them. The CDR3 has 14 amino acids. CDR3 DNA sequence: TGCGCCAGCAGCCCAGATCTTCAGGGGCAGCCCCAGCATTTT. Translation: CASSPDLQGQPQHF.

Only one count was recorded for this clone. V and J are TRBV18 and TRBJ1-5; TRBD1 matches 9 bases. Germline assignment: CDR1 KGHSH and CDR2 LQKENI. The CDR3 has 16 amino acids. Trimming removed 2 bases from V and 4 bases from J; junction bases left unmatched: 6. CDR3 sequence reads: CASSPGTGFGNQPQHF. The CDR3 DNA reads TGTGCCAGCTCACCAGGGACAGGGTTTGGAAATCAGCCCCAGCATTTT.